This T cell receptor (beta chain) comes out of a study of shared clonotypes between healthy human individuals. Notes on the study in general: When naive CD4 clonotypes were compared across a handful of donors, around 5% were shared.

Points on this clone: Its target is unknown.

Investigators divided CD4+ cells into CD45RA+ naive and CD45RA-negative memory subsets. V lost 5 bases and J lost 2, with 13 bases in between. The CDR3 covers 15 residues. CDR1 SNHLY and CDR2 FYNNEI come from the germline V gene. Genomic DNA of each subset was evenly split across several immunoSEQ plates. Assay: immunoSEQ multiplex PCR; the TCRdb copy retains only in-frame clones and omits some. This table holds roughly 1.4 million clones, 98% to 99% found once. This clonotype was sampled from a man aged 25-40 years in good health. Input material: naive CD4+ T cells sorted from blood. Noted subset: CD45RA+ positively selected. V gene TRBV2 combines with J gene TRBJ1-5; no clear D gene. CDR3 in amino acids: CASSSAGSGNQPQHF. The CDR3 bases are TGTGCCAGCAGTTCAGCGGGGAGCGGCAATCAGCCCCAGCATTTT.